What follows is one T cell receptor (beta chain) and its context. This sample is part of a study of cytomegalovirus exposure and HLA in healthy donors. Study context: The use of the same platform for the roughly 120 validation repertoires and the 666 first-cohort repertoires was reported by a later analysis.

The J segment lost 4 bases and the V segment lost 3 bases, leaving 8 bases of the junction unmatched. Germline values: CDR1 SNHLY, CDR2 FYNNEI. The length of the CDR3 is 15 residues. Assay used: immunoSEQ multiplex PCR; TCRdb lists only in-frame clones, some missing. The table has 150,000 to 200,000 clones, around nine tenths seen once. Sequencing was done on a sample of PBMCs. The sequence came from a woman aged 25 to 39 in good health and CMV-seronegative. The chain couples TRBV2 to TRBJ2-7; the match to TRBD2 covers 8 bases. The CDR3 nucleotides are TGTGCCAGCAGTGATTCGGGGGGGATTATGTACGAGCAGTACTTC. Translated: CASSDSGGIMYEQYF.